Listed here are 32 T cell receptor beta chains from one sample, sequenced in a study of T-cell memory formation after mild COVID-19. TCRdb redid the calling of the 5' RACE reads with MiXCR, one entry per CDR3 protein. The sample includes hundreds of thousands of distinct CDR3 sequences, around 28% seen only once; the top ten take about 14%. The sequenced material came from PBMCs or a T cell subset sorted from them (not recorded which). The origin of the receptors is an adult woman who had mild COVID-19 (a few samples of this study predate the infection). Cell type and time point are not known.

The V call is TRBV7-9, the J call TRBJ2-3; D is uncertain. The CDR3 is made up of 11 amino acids. Trimming left V 5 bases short and J 9 bases short, with 9 bases between. The germline V gene has CDR1 SEHNR and CDR2 FQNEAQ (reference sequence). The CDR3 sequence is CASSPSYTQYF. The DNA of the CDR3 is TGTGCCAGCAGCCCCTCCTACACGCAGTATTTT.

The chain employs TRBV7-9 and TRBJ2-2; 8 bases align to TRBD1. The junction had 8 bases not matched to a gene; V was cut back by 4 bases and J by 1 base. CDR3 length equals 17 residues. Looked up from germline, CDR1 is SEHNR and CDR2 is FQNEAQ (reference sequence). CDR3 DNA: TGTGCCAGCAGCTCAACCGCCGGGACAGGGAACACCGGGGAGCTGTTTTTT. Amino acid sequence: CASSSTAGTGNTGELFF.

The rearrangement links TRBV24-1 to TRBJ1-1; 7 bases align to TRBD1. The CDR3 covers 16 residues. Unmatched junction bases numbered 7, after V lost 3 bases and J lost 1 base. Per germline, CDR1 KGHDR and CDR2 SFDVKD. This chain's CDR3 is CATSDTRQGPNTEAFF. The CDR3 DNA follows: TGTGCCACCAGTGATACACGACAGGGACCGAACACTGAAGCTTTCTTT.

CDR3 region: CASSLVADYGYTF. The CDR3 region has the DNA TGCGCCAGCAGCTTGGTGGCAGATTATGGCTACACCTTC. The V and J genes are TRBV5-1 and TRBJ1-2; the D is unclear. Trimming pared 0 bases from V and 5 bases from J, leaving 8 bases between. Germline V gene data show CDR1 as SGHRS and CDR2 as YFSETQ. The CDR3 is made up of 13 amino acids.

This chain connects TRBV4-2 to TRBJ2-7; TRBD2 is a possible D gene (5 bases). In germline, CDR1 is LGHNA, CDR2 YNFKEQ. The CDR3 covers 17 residues. The germline V and J ends were trimmed by 2 bases and 7 bases, with 24 bases remaining between them. In DNA form, the CDR3 reads TGTGCCAGCAGCCAACCAGAGGCCTTTGGAGGCCGATCTGAGCAGTACTTC. This translates into CASSQPEAFGGRSEQYF.

The chain links TRBV12-3 or TRBV12-4 to TRBJ1-1; 7 nucleotides align to TRBD1. The junction had 5 bases not matched to a gene; V was cut back by 3 bases and J by 1 base. CDR3 length: 15 residues. CDR3 nucleotide sequence: TGTGCCAGCAGTTTCTCGACAGGGTGGAACACTGAAGCTTTCTTT. It codes for CASSFSTGWNTEAFF.

The chain is built from TRBV2 and TRBJ2-1, with D possibly being TRBD1 (5 bases). Germline V lookup: CDR1 SNHLY, CDR2 FYNNEI. CDR3 length: 16 residues. Trimming shortened V by 0 bases and J by 0 bases, and 9 bases separated the two germline ends. Here the CDR3 DNA reads TGTGCCAGCAGTGAAGCGGGGCCGAGCTCCTACAATGAGCAGTTCTTC. Its translation: CASSEAGPSSYNEQFF.

A remark on this clonotype: This is likely a read error, given that the CDR3 carries no conserved phenylalanine or tryptophan at its end. The J gene is TRBJ2-1, the V gene TRBV7-9; D unclear. The CDR3 totals 16 residues. V was trimmed by 2 bases and J by 0 bases, leaving 11 bases between them. Germline V gene lookup returns CDR1 SEHNR and CDR2 FQNEAQ (reference sequence). DNA for the CDR3: TGTGCCAGCAGCTTACTGGGCCCAAGCTCCTACAATGAGCAGTTCTTA. Amino acid sequence: CASSLLGPSSYNEQFL.

Only a few counts were recorded for this clonotype. The V call is TRBV7-9, the J call TRBJ2-2; D gene ambiguous. The germline CDR1 and CDR2 sequences are SEHNR and FQNEAQ (reference sequence). The CDR3 contains 11 residues. V shed 7 bases and J shed 7 bases, with 7 bases lying between them. The CDR3 reads CASKEHGELFF. As DNA, the CDR3 is TGTGCCAGCAAGGAACACGGGGAGCTGTTTTTT.

This clonotype has more than one count but fewer than ten. J is TRBJ2-3 and V is TRBV5-1; TRBD2 matches at 14 bases. The junction had 7 bases not matched to a gene; V was cut back by 3 bases and J by 4 bases. The CDR3 covers 17 residues. Germline values: CDR1 SGHRS, CDR2 YFSETQ. CDR3 amino acids: CASSSRLAGGLADTQYF. In DNA, the CDR3 is TGCGCCAGCAGCTCCAGACTAGCGGGGGGGCTTGCAGATACGCAGTATTTT.

V and J are TRBV4-2 and TRBJ1-2, with 7 positions matching TRBD1. The CDR3 is 17 amino acids. In germline, CDR1 is LGHNA, CDR2 YNFKEQ. Losses at the gene ends were 2 bases for V and 8 bases for J; bases not matched to a gene: 17. CDR3 DNA sequence: TGTGCCAGCAGCCAAACTCGGGACAGCCTTGTCCCGCACGGCTACACCTTC. Translation gives CASSQTRDSLVPHGYTF.

This clonotype was recorded a few times. This sequence joins TRBV9 and TRBJ1-1; D may be TRBD1 (6 bases). V lost 0 bases and J 7 bases, leaving 13 bases between the germline ends. CDR1 is SGDLS and CDR2 is YYNGEE in the germline V gene. The CDR3 has 14 residues. Written as DNA, the CDR3 is TGTGCCAGCAGCGTAGGCAGGGGCGGTGGTGAAGCTTTCTTT. Protein: CASSVGRGGGEAFF.

J is TRBJ2-1 and V is TRBV27; D uncertain. This CDR3 region has 12 residues. Germline CDR1 is MNHEY and CDR2 is SMNVEV (reference sequence). Deletions cut 6 bases from V and 6 bases from J, with 9 bases between. CDR3: CASSRNSNEQFF. In DNA form, the CDR3 reads TGTGCCAGCAGCCGAAATAGCAATGAGCAGTTCTTC.

The chain joins TRBV11-3 to TRBJ2-1; D is uncertain. The CDR3 totals 12 residues. V lost 2 bases to trimming and J lost 9 bases, with 8 bases between them. Germline CDR1 SGHNT, CDR2 YENEEA. CDR3 sequence: CASSLRVAEQFF. The CDR3 nucleotides are TGTGCCAGCAGCTTAAGGGTCGCTGAGCAGTTCTTC.

V and J are TRBV20-1 and TRBJ1-2; D gene unclear. The CDR3 sequence is 14 residues long. From germline, CDR1 is DFQATT and CDR2 SNEGSKA (reference sequence). V was clipped by 3 bases and J by 4 bases, with 15 bases between them. The CDR3 is CSARRPGEPYGYTF. DNA for the CDR3: TGCAGTGCTAGGAGACCAGGCGAGCCCTATGGCTACACCTTC.

This clonotype was detected a few times. The chain employs TRBV12-3 or TRBV12-4 and TRBJ2-1, with D uncertain. The V end lost 6 bases, the J end lost 0 bases, and 9 bases lay between the germline ends. The CDR3 contains 14 residues. CDR3 in amino acids: CASSRPGSYNEQFF. The CDR3 coding sequence is TGTGCCAGCAGCCGACCTGGCTCCTACAATGAGCAGTTCTTC.

The V gene is TRBV3-1, the J gene TRBJ1-1, with D perhaps TRBD1 (5 bases). This CDR3 comprises 12 residues. Germline loops: CDR1 LGHDT, CDR2 YNNKEL (reference sequence). Deletions cut 3 bases from V and 11 bases from J, with 13 bases between. CDR3 sequence reads: CASSHHQGHAFF. Here the CDR3 DNA reads TGTGCCAGCAGCCACCACCAGGGTCACGCTTTCTTT.

The chain employs TRBV3-1 and TRBJ1-4; the D is unclear. This CDR3 has 13 residues. V was trimmed by 1 base and J by 8 bases, leaving 8 bases between them. The germline gives CDR1 LGHDT, CDR2 YNNKEL (reference sequence). The CDR3 protein is CASSQGRVEKLFF. The CDR3 coding sequence is TGTGCCAGCAGCCAAGGAAGGGTCGAAAAACTGTTTTTT.

The V call is TRBV9, the J call TRBJ2-7, with D perhaps TRBD2 (6 bases). CDR1 and CDR2 from the germline V gene are SGDLS and YYNGEE. V was pared by 2 bases and J by 7 bases, with 13 bases between. The length of the CDR3 is 13 residues. The chain's CDR3 is CASSVGQAGEQYF. The CDR3 nucleotides read TGTGCCAGCAGCGTGGGCCAGGCGGGGGAGCAGTACTTC.

The table lists this clonotype with a few counts. This sequence joins TRBV7-2 and TRBJ2-7; 9 positions agree with TRBD1. V was clipped by 0 bases and J by 2 bases; unmatched bases: 5. This CDR3 has 16 amino acids. Germline-derived CDR1 and CDR2 are SGHTA and FQGNSA. In DNA form, the CDR3 reads TGTGCCAGCAGCTTAGCGGGGAGACAGGGGGCCTACGAGCAGTACTTC. It is translated as CASSLAGRQGAYEQYF. The entire variable domain, with the rest obtained from reference TRBV7-2 and TRBJ2-7, is as follows: GAGVSQSPSNKVTEKGKDVELRCDPISGHTALYWYRQSLGQGLEFLIYFQGNSAPDKSGLPSDRFSAERTGGSVSTLTIQRTQQEDSAVYLCASSLAGRQGAYEQYFGPGTRLTVT.

The chain recombines TRBV11-2 with TRBJ2-1; 11 nucleotides line up with TRBD1. This CDR3 contains 16 residues. Per the germline V gene, CDR1 is SGHAT and CDR2 is FQNNGV. Trimming took 0 bases from V and 12 from J; bases not matched to a gene: 10. CDR3 amino acids: CASSLEGQGVKTGQFF. CDR3 in DNA: TGTGCCAGCAGCTTAGAGGGACAGGGGGTAAAAACTGGGCAGTTCTTC.

This clonotype was counted ten times or more. The chain uses TRBV5-1 and TRBJ1-5, with a weak D call TRBD1 (5 bases). The V end lost 2 bases, the J end lost 0 bases, and 12 bases lay between the germline ends. Germline lookup yields CDR1 SGHRS and CDR2 YFSETQ. The CDR3 sequence is 16 residues long. The DNA of the CDR3 is TGCGCCAGCAGCTTCCCAGGGAGCTATAGCAATCAGCCCCAGCATTTT. Amino acids: CASSFPGSYSNQPQHF.

This clonotype was observed a few times. The chain employs TRBV10-2 and TRBJ1-1; D gene unclear. V shed 3 bases and J shed 1 base, with 12 bases lying between them. Germline CDR1 and CDR2: WSHSY and SAAADI. The CDR3 has 15 amino acids. CDR3 bases: TGCGCCAGCAGTGAACTAGGACTCACGAACACTGAAGCTTTCTTT. This codes for CASSELGLTNTEAFF.

The chain couples TRBV9 to TRBJ2-1; 7 bases map to TRBD2. Germline CDR1 is SGDLS and CDR2 is YYNGEE. V trimming: 0 bases; J trimming: 6 bases; junction bases outside the gene matches: 6. The CDR3 length is 15 residues. CDR3 DNA sequence: TGTGCCAGCAGCGTAGGCGGGAGTCGCAGCAATGAGCAGTTCTTC. This sequence encodes CASSVGGSRSNEQFF.

This clonotype showed up just a few times. V is TRBV12-3 or TRBV12-4 and J is TRBJ2-7; D is unclear. The V and J ends lost 7 bases and 3 bases respectively, with 16 bases between them. The CDR3 loop spans 14 amino acids. CDR3 in DNA: TGTGCCAGCACCTACCGTCAAGGTGGCTACGAGCAGTACTTC. Amino acid sequence: CASTYRQGGYEQYF.

This chain links TRBV11-2 with TRBJ2-1, with 10 bases that match TRBD1. Germline trimming cut 3 bases from V and 6 bases from J; bases unmatched to any gene: 5. The CDR3 extends over 15 amino acids. Germline assignment: CDR1 SGHAT and CDR2 FQNNGV. CDR3 nucleotide sequence: TGTGCCAGCAGCTTGAGGGACAGGGGATCCAATGAGCAGTTCTTC. Translated, it gives CASSLRDRGSNEQFF.

In regard to this clonotype: Sequence at one end of the junction differs from germline and may be a read error. This chain links TRBV20-1 with TRBJ2-5; D is ambiguous. The CDR3 totals 10 residues. Germline assignment: CDR1 DFQATT and CDR2 SNEGSKA (reference sequence). CDR3 DNA: TGCAGTGCTAGAGATACCCACTGGGACTTC. Protein sequence: CSARDTHWDF.

The chain recombines TRBV29-1 with TRBJ2-7; no clear D. The CDR3 has 14 residues. The germline gives CDR1 SQVTM, CDR2 ANQGSEA. Between the trimmed V and J ends, which lost 7 bases and 0 bases, there was a span of 16 bases. CDR3 sequence reads: CSGVLGMGSYEQYF. The DNA for the CDR3 is TGCAGCGGCGTCTTAGGGATGGGCTCCTACGAGCAGTACTTC.

This chain links TRBV5-1 with TRBJ1-2, with D perhaps TRBD1 (5 bases). V was trimmed by 0 bases and J by 5 bases, leaving 11 bases between them. Germline-derived CDR1 and CDR2 are SGHRS and YFSETQ. The CDR3 totals 14 residues. This CDR3 reads CASSLVGGKYGYTF. The DNA of the CDR3 is TGCGCCAGCAGCTTGGTCGGGGGGAAATATGGCTACACCTTC.

This clonotype was detected a few times. The chain uses TRBV24-1 and TRBJ2-1; TRBD2 agrees at 8 bases. The CDR3 is 16 residues long. In germline, CDR1 is KGHDR, CDR2 SFDVKD. J gave up 10 bases and V 6 bases, and 16 bases lay outside the gene matches. CDR3: CATSLTLISGTVEQFF. The CDR3 DNA sequence: TGTGCCACCAGTCTGACCCTTATTAGCGGGACCGTAGAGCAGTTCTTC.

The V and J genes are TRBV20-1 and TRBJ2-1, with a tentative D call TRBD2 (6 bases). Trimming stripped 6 bases from V and 3 bases from J, with 18 bases between. Germline V gene lookup returns CDR1 DFQATT and CDR2 SNEGSKA (reference sequence). The CDR3 totals 15 residues. CDR3 nucleotide sequence: TGCAGTGCCCATGGGGCTGGCGGGGACTACAATGAGCAGTTCTTC. Translation: CSAHGAGGDYNEQFF.

The gene calls are TRBV5-4 and TRBJ2-1; no reliable D call. This CDR3 comprises 16 residues. Between the trimmed V and J ends, which lost 5 bases and 3 bases, there was a span of 18 bases. CDR1 SGHNT and CDR2 YYREEE come from the germline V gene (reference sequence). CDR3 bases: TGTGCCAGCAGTAGTCCCGGAGAACAGTACTACAATGAGCAGTTCTTC. Translated, it gives CASSSPGEQYYNEQFF. Together with reference TRBV5-4 and TRBJ2-1, the CDR3 gives the full variable domain: ETGVTQSPTHLIKTRGQQVTLRCSSQSGHNTVSWYQQALGQGPQFIFQYYREEENGRGNFPPRFSGLQFPNYSSELNVNALELDDSALYLCASSSPGEQYYNEQFFGPGTRLTVL.